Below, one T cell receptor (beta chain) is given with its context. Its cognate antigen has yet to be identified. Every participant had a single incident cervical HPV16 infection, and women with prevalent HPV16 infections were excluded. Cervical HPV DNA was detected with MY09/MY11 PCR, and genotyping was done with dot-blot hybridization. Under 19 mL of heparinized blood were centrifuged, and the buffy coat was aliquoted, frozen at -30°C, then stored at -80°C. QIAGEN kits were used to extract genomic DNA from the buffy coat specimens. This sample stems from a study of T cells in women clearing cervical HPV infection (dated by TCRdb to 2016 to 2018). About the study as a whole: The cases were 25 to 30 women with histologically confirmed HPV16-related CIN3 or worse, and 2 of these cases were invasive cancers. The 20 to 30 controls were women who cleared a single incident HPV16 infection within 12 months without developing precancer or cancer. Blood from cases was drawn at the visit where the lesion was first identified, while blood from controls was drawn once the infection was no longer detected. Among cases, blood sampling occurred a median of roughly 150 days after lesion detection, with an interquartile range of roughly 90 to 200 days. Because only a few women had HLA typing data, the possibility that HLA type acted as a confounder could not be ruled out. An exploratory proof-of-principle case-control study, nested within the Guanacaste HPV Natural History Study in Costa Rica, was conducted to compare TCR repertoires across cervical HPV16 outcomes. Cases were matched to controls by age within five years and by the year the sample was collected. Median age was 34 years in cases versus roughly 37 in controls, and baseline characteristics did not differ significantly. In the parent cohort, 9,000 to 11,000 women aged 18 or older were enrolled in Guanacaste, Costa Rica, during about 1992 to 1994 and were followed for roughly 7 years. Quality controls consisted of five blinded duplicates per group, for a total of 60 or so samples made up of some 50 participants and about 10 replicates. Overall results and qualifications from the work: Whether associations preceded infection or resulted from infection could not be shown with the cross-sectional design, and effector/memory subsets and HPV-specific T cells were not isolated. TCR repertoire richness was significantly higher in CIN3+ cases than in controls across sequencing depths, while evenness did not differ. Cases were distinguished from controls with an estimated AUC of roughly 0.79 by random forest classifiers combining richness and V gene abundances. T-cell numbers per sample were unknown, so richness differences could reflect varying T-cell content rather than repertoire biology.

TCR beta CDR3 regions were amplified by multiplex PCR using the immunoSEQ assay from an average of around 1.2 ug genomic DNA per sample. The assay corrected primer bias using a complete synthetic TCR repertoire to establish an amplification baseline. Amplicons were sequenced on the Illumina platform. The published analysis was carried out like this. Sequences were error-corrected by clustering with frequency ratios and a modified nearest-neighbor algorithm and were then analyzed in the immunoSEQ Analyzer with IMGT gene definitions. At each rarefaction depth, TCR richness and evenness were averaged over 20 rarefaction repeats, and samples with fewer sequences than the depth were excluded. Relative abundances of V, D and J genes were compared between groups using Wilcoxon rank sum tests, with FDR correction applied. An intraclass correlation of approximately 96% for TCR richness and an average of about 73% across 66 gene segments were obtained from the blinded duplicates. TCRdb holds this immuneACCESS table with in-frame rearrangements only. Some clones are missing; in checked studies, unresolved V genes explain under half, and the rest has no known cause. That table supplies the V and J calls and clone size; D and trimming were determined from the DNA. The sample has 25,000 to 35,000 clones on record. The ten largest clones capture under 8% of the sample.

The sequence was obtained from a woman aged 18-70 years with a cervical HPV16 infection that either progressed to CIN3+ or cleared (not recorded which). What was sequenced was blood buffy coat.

This receptor carries the CDR3 CASREDRGTQYF. The part of the CDR3 DNA that was read is TGTGCCAGTAGAGAGGACAGGGGGACC. This receptor chain uses TRBV19 and TRBJ2-5, with 9 bases in between that match TRBD1. The CDR3 is cut off 3 residues early in the read; its end comes from the germline J gene. V lost 6 bases and J lost 7 bases, and the count of bases not matched to a germline gene is 3. Via the germline V gene (reference sequence), CDR1 is LNHDA and CDR2 SQIVND. Inclusive of the bounding cysteine and phenylalanine, the CDR3 is 12 residues long. Of the CDR3's DNA, 27 bases were read; they are in frame from base 1.